This TCR beta chain was identified during a study of T cell responses to AZD1222 COVID-19 vaccine. The study, taken as a whole, reports: Donors, mostly white British, included more females; clonal diversity was possibly underestimated. Unmutated variant regions are reportedly the target of nearly half of TCRs that are spike-specific. At study baseline, merely six AZD1222 recipients were seropositive.

The CDR3 contains 16 residues. CDR1 and CDR2 (germline): SGHRS, YFSETQ. The ends were cut back, 0 bases at V and 0 bases at J, with 11 bases in the middle. Comment on this clone: The antigen remains unidentified.

TCRdb keeps only in-frame clones here, not all; method: immunoSEQ multiplex PCR. The sample yields roughly 120,000 clones, around 94% seen once. The material sequenced was peripheral blood, taken on day 0 of AZD1222 vaccination. The V call is TRBV5-1, the J call TRBJ2-3, with D uncertain. The receptor's source is an adult in good health. The CDR3 here is CASSLGDFSSTDTQYF. CDR3 DNA sequence: TGCGCCAGCAGCTTGGGAGACTTTTCTAGCACAGATACGCAGTATTTT.